Listed below are T cell receptor beta chains from one sample, sequenced in a study of cytomegalovirus exposure and HLA in healthy donors. Assay: immunoSEQ multiplex PCR; the TCRdb copy retains only in-frame clones and omits some. This table has 200,000 to 300,000 clones, 90% appearing once. Sequencing was carried out using PBMCs. These receptors originate from a woman in her thirties in good health and CMV-seronegative. Both conserved end residues are part of each CDR3. A D gene is named only where the DNA matches it firmly. Clone size is shown for a subset of rows, as once, few, many or a class of expanded clone.

cdr3_aa cdr3_nt j_call d_call v_call clone_size
CAKGQGAGEQYF TGTGCCAAGGGACAGGGGGCTGGTGAGCAGTACTTC TRBJ2-7 TRBD1 TRBV2 NA
CASSGFGEQFF TGTGCCAGCAGTGGTTTCGGGGAGCAGTTCTTC TRBJ2-1 NA TRBV2 few
CASSPPAGISSYEQYF TGTGCCAGCAGCCCCCCAGCGGGGATAAGCTCCTACGAGCAGTACTTC TRBJ2-7 TRBD2 TRBV13 NA
CASSFRTGRDGELFF TGTGCCAGCAGCTTCCGGACAGGGCGGGACGGGGAGCTGTTTTTT TRBJ2-2 TRBD1 TRBV5-6 NA
CATSRVVGQGFYEQYF TGTGCCACCAGCAGAGTCGTAGGACAGGGTTTTTACGAGCAGTACTTC TRBJ2-7 TRBD1 TRBV15 once
CASISWQEGMNTEAFF TGTGCCAGCATAAGTTGGCAGGAGGGGATGAACACTGAAGCTTTCTTT TRBJ1-1 NA TRBV2 few
CASSRGSNQPQHF TGTGCCAGCAGCAGGGGTAGCAATCAGCCCCAGCATTTT TRBJ1-5 NA TRBV9 NA
CASSFGQATYEQYF TGTGCCAGCAGCTTTGGACAGGCCACCTACGAGCAGTACTTC TRBJ2-7 TRBD1 TRBV5-5 NA
CSVVSDLRHNTEAFF TGCAGCGTCGTATCGGACCTCCGGCACAACACTGAAGCTTTCTTT TRBJ1-1 NA TRBV29-1 NA
CSVETGAGHEQYF TGCAGCGTTGAGACAGGGGCGGGCCACGAGCAGTACTTC TRBJ2-7 TRBD1 TRBV29-1 NA
CASSVATGTETEAFF TGTGCCAGCAGCGTAGCTACAGGGACGGAGACTGAAGCTTTCTTT TRBJ1-1 NA TRBV9 NA
CASSFRELAYEQYF TGCGCCAGCAGCTTCAGGGAGTTGGCCTACGAGCAGTACTTC TRBJ2-7 NA TRBV5-1 NA
CASGTPGMNTEAFF TGTGCCAGTGGGACACCGGGGATGAACACTGAAGCTTTCTTT TRBJ1-1 NA TRBV19 NA
CASRRRDSSYEQYF TGTGCCAGCAGAAGAAGGGACAGCAGCTACGAGCAGTACTTC TRBJ2-7 TRBD1 TRBV2 once
CASSQWASGTTDTQYF TGTGCCAGCAGCCAATGGGCTAGCGGGACCACAGATACGCAGTATTTT TRBJ2-3 TRBD2 TRBV4-2 once
CASSVQNYGYTF TGTGCCAGCAGCGTCCAGAACTATGGCTACACCTTC TRBJ1-2 NA TRBV5-4 NA
CASSLRKNTEAFF TGTGCCAGCAGCTTACGCAAGAACACTGAAGCTTTCTTT TRBJ1-1 NA TRBV7-3 NA
CAWTLAALPDTQYF TGTGCCTGGACCCTTGCCGCCCTCCCAGATACGCAGTATTTT TRBJ2-3 NA TRBV30 NA
CASTSGVEVFGYNEQFF TGTGCCAGCACTAGCGGAGTTGAGGTTTTCGGTTATAATGAGCAGTTCTTC TRBJ2-1 TRBD2 TRBV27 NA
CASSPRSDTTGELFF TGCGCCAGCAGCCCGAGGAGTGATACCACCGGGGAGCTGTTTTTT TRBJ2-2 NA TRBV4-1 NA
CASSLAGPSSYEQYF TGTGCCAGCAGCTTAGCGGGACCCAGCTCCTACGAGCAGTACTTC TRBJ2-7 NA TRBV11-2 NA
CASSLGGGYEQYF TGTGCCAGCAGTTTAGGGGGGGGGTACGAGCAGTACTTC TRBJ2-7 TRBD2 TRBV27 NA
CGTSNTGELFF TGTGGGACTAGTAACACCGGGGAGCTGTTTTTT TRBJ2-2 TRBD2 TRBV19 NA
CASSQVGGFPSGNEQFF TGTGCCAGCAGCCAAGTTGGGGGCTTCCCTAGCGGCAATGAGCAGTTCTTC TRBJ2-1 NA TRBV4-2 NA
CASSSTVSGANVLTF TGTGCCAGCAGTTCGACGGTCTCTGGGGCCAACGTCCTGACTTTC TRBJ2-6 NA TRBV27 once
CASTQKAGSNEKLFF TGTGCCAGCACGCAAAAGGCTGGTTCAAATGAAAAACTGTTTTTT TRBJ1-4 NA TRBV7-9 NA
CSAPGLWLGYQETQYF TGCAGCGCCCCGGGTCTCTGGCTAGGGTACCAAGAGACCCAGTACTTC TRBJ2-5 NA TRBV29-1 NA
CASSQDKAGDWQETQYF TGCGCCAGCAGCCAAGATAAGGCGGGAGACTGGCAAGAGACCCAGTACTTC TRBJ2-5 TRBD2 TRBV4-1 NA
CASRDYLYNEQFF TGTGCCAGCCGGGACTACCTCTACAATGAGCAGTTCTTC TRBJ2-1 TRBD2 TRBV2 NA
CASSEGQGSDEQYF TGTGCCAGCAGTGAAGGACAGGGGTCCGACGAGCAGTACTTC TRBJ2-7 TRBD1 TRBV6-1 NA
CASSANPGETRGTDTQYF TGTGCCAGCAGCGCGAACCCGGGGGAAACCAGAGGCACAGATACGCAGTATTTT TRBJ2-3 NA TRBV9 once
CASSTGTSGSGEQFF TGTGCCAGCAGCACCGGGACTAGCGGGAGCGGAGAGCAGTTCTTC TRBJ2-1 TRBD2 TRBV7-3 NA
CASSEVRGSYEQYF TGTGCCAGCAGTGAAGTGAGGGGTTCCTACGAGCAGTACTTC TRBJ2-7 NA TRBV6-1 NA
CASSVAGGLAASEQYF TGTGCCAGCAGCGTAGCCGGCGGACTAGCGGCTTCCGAGCAGTACTTC TRBJ2-7 TRBD2 TRBV9 NA
CASSLNIGRSSYEQYF TGTGCCAGCAGTTTGAATATCGGGAGGAGCTCCTACGAGCAGTACTTC TRBJ2-7 TRBD2 TRBV28 NA
CASSGTVPSTDTQYF TGTGCCAGCAGCGGGACAGTTCCTAGCACAGATACGCAGTATTTT TRBJ2-3 TRBD1 TRBV27 NA
CASSQVLEGLGEQFF TGCGCCAGCAGCCAAGTCCTGGAGGGCCTCGGTGAGCAGTTCTTC TRBJ2-1 NA TRBV4-3 NA
CASSTNTGGGDTQYF TGTGCCAGCTCGACAAATACAGGGGGTGGAGATACGCAGTATTTT TRBJ2-3 TRBD1 TRBV18 NA
CASSLPVTGYEQYF TGTGCCAGCAGTTTACCCGTCACCGGTTACGAGCAGTACTTC TRBJ2-7 NA TRBV28 NA
CASSLGVASTDTQYF TGCGCCAGCAGCTTGGGGGTAGCTAGCACAGATACGCAGTATTTT TRBJ2-3 NA TRBV5-1 NA
CASSTIGFGEKLFF TGTGCCAGCAGTACTATAGGCTTCGGTGAAAAACTGTTTTTT TRBJ1-4 NA TRBV6-5 NA
CASSLASIQGAGYEQYF TGTGCCAGCAGCTTAGCTTCTATACAGGGCGCGGGCTACGAGCAGTACTTC TRBJ2-7 NA TRBV7-6 NA
CASSVGPASSDTQYF TGTGCCAGCAGCGTAGGACCCGCTAGTTCTGATACGCAGTATTTT TRBJ2-3 NA TRBV9 once
CASSVDHISYEQYF TGTGCCAGCAGCGTAGACCATATCTCCTACGAGCAGTACTTC TRBJ2-7 NA TRBV9 NA
CASSQTGLTGELFF TGTGCCAGCAGCCAGACAGGGTTAACCGGGGAGCTGTTTTTT TRBJ2-2 TRBD1 TRBV11-2 NA
CASIDEYRTETNYGYTF TGTGCCAGCATCGATGAGTACAGGACGGAGACTAACTATGGCTACACCTTC TRBJ1-2 NA TRBV21-1 NA